This T cell receptor beta chain was observed in a study of blood T cell repertoires in COVID-19. Study in general: Some COVID-19 samples were acute and others convalescent; all came from the United States, Italy and Spain.

The assay was immunoSEQ multiplex PCR, and TCRdb's table has in-frame clones only and misses some. Here the sample spans just over 300,000 clones, about 90% being singletons. The CDR3 is 17 residues long. The germline V gene encodes CDR1 SGHTA and CDR2 FQGNSA. Trimming shortened V by 1 base and J by 5 bases, and 20 bases separated the two germline ends. The material sequenced was peripheral blood. This receptor was identified in a woman in her 30s with COVID-19, enrolled during active disease. This rearrangement joins TRBV7-2 to TRBJ1-2; D is unresolved. Here the CDR3 reads CASSLGVDGGREYGYTF. In DNA, the CDR3 is TGTGCCAGCAGCTTAGGAGTTGACGGAGGAAGGGAATATGGCTACACCTTC.